The clone carrying this T cell receptor (beta chain) was observed many times. This CDR3 spans 14 amino acids. V lost 6 bases to trimming and J lost 0 bases; unmatched junction nucleotides: 1. The V gene's germline CDR1 is MNHNS and CDR2 SASEGT. The authors built TCR beta libraries using iRepertoire HTBI primers and Arm-PCR of CDR3 regions. A single record per CDR3 protein comes from TCRdb applying MiXCR to the multiplex PCR reads. The repertoire includes 450,000 to 700,000 distinct CDR3 sequences, approximately 12% of them detected once, and roughly a tenth sits in the top ten. These data belong to a study of regulatory T cells in long-lasting Graves disease. Noted time point: newly diagnosed GD, antithyroid drugs for less than 3 months. RNA extracted from PBMCs served as the sequencing template. The same data also contributed to another study, on T cells in Graves' hyperthyroidism and ophthalmopathy.

The V and J genes are TRBV6-1 and TRBJ2-1, with 8 nucleotides matching TRBD2. This clonotype was sampled from a man aged 25 to 45 with Graves disease. Sample: peripheral blood mononuclear cells (PBMCs), taken at new diagnosis, from a patient treated with antithyroid drugs. CDR3 residues: CASSRGGSYNEQFF. As DNA, the CDR3 is TGTGCCAGCAGCCGGGGGGGCTCCTACAATGAGCAGTTCTTC.